This T cell receptor (beta chain) was documented in a study of regulatory T cells in long-lasting Graves disease. Study findings and constraints: When disease was persistent, TRBV28, TRBJ1-2 and TRBJ2-5 were the favored segments.

This CDR3 contains 14 residues. Per the germline V gene, CDR1 is DFQATT and CDR2 is SNEGSKA (reference sequence). Trimming took off 6 bases at V and 7 bases at J, with 21 bases between the two ends. CDR3-region Arm-PCR and iRepertoire HTBI primers produced the TCR beta libraries. MiXCR, applied by TCRdb to the multiplex PCR reads, yields one record per CDR3 protein. Here the sample spans 450,000 or so distinct CDR3 sequences, under 25% being singletons. Time point described: persistent/refractory GD, antithyroid drugs over 5 years with positive TRAb. Scientists built the TCR library using RNA that was extracted from PBMCs. Blood from the periphery, approximately 8.5 milliliters in all, was drawn into EDTA tubes. The table lists this clonotype with a few counts. Its specificity is unknown.

The sequencing here drew on peripheral blood mononuclear cells (PBMCs), taken when the disease was refractory, from a patient treated with antithyroid drugs. This chain joins TRBV20-1 and TRBJ1-2, with D maybe TRBD1 (5 bases). This receptor was obtained from a female donor with Graves disease. The CDR3, as DNA: TGCAGTGCCTTAGTCGGACACAGCCGCCCTGGCTACACCTTC. Residues: CSALVGHSRPGYTF.